This T cell receptor (beta chain) comes out of a study of CD8+ T cells in alopecia areata (dated by TCRdb to 2016 to 2018). Looking at the study overall: In both human patients and the C3H/HeJ mouse model, the study applied high-throughput TCRbeta sequencing to look at T cell clonal expansion in alopecia areata. On the human side, TCRbeta sequencing was run on scalp tissue and on sorted CD4+ and CD8+ peripheral blood T cells from healthy controls and from alopecia areata patients with either patchy or totalis/universalis disease. Scalp clonality was compared among normal scalp (n=4), patchy alopecia areata scalp (n=8), and alopecia totalis/universalis scalp (n=8). RNA was extracted with the PAXgene miRNA kit for fixed scalp, the miRNeasy kit for PBMCs, and the RNeasy kit for mouse skin. Amplification of TCRbeta CDR3 regions was done by immunoSEQ multiplex PCR using 35 Vbeta forward primers and 13 Jbeta reverse primers. Summary of the overall study and its limitations: Shared TCR sequences between patients were less evident than in mice, which may be partly attributable to HLA diversity in the patient population. Higher clonality and more expanded CD8+ clones were observed in lesional scalp than in normal scalp, particularly in alopecia totalis/universalis, a finding suggestive of antigenic drive. Resident alphabeta T cells in normal human skin are also sequenced, complicating scalp TCR repertoire analysis, unlike mouse skin dominated by gammadelta T cells.

The CDR3 starts with the cysteine, ends with the phenylalanine, and has 13 residues. Of the read, only the CDR3 DNA is kept; its 39 bases are in frame from base 1. CDR1 LNHDA and CDR2 SQIVND are derived from the germline V gene (reference sequence). The germline V and J ends show losses of 7 bases and 10 bases respectively, and no gene match explains 7 bases of the junction. Library preparation employed the immunoSEQ multiplex PCR assay. RNA was extracted from all samples and reverse transcribed into cDNA, which served as template for TCR sequencing. SuperScript III was used to make first-strand cDNA, primed with a 2:1 mix of oligo-dT and random hexamers. Amplification bias was assessed with a synthetic immune receptor repertoire, and residual bias was removed computationally. Per the original workflow: Raw reads were preprocessed to remove errors, and CDR3 was defined by IMGT conventions from the conserved cysteine to phenylalanine. Clonality was calculated as 1 minus Shannon entropy normalized by log2 of the number of productive unique TCRs. Whether each scalp clone was CD4 or CD8 was inferred by checking scalp TCRbeta sequences against the CD4 and CD8 repertoires from sorted blood. Here the immuneACCESS table is served through TCRdb, limited to in-frame sequences with V and J called. Missing clones are a known gap in these copies; in checked studies unresolved V genes cover under half, and the rest lacks a known reason. That table is the source of V, J and clone size, and D and trimming were worked out from the DNA. The sample records roughly 140,000 clones, around two thirds of which are singletons. The ten largest clones add up to 35% to 45% of the sample.

This clone is a singleton in its sample. Its recognized antigen is unknown. No base quality values were provided; no much bigger clone lies one nucleotide off. PBMCs were isolated by density centrifugation and stained for CD3, CD4 and CD8, after which CD4+ and CD8+ T cells were sorted on a FACSAria. Scalp biopsies and blood samples were provided by unaffected controls. This sequence originates from a human donor in good health. Sample: CD8+ T cells sorted from blood. The chain employs TRBV19 and TRBJ2-1; TRBD2 aligns with 10 central bases. CDR3 sequence: CASTASGSWEQFF. The nucleotide sequence is TGTGCCAGTACCGCTAGCGGGAGTTGGGAGCAGTTCTTC.